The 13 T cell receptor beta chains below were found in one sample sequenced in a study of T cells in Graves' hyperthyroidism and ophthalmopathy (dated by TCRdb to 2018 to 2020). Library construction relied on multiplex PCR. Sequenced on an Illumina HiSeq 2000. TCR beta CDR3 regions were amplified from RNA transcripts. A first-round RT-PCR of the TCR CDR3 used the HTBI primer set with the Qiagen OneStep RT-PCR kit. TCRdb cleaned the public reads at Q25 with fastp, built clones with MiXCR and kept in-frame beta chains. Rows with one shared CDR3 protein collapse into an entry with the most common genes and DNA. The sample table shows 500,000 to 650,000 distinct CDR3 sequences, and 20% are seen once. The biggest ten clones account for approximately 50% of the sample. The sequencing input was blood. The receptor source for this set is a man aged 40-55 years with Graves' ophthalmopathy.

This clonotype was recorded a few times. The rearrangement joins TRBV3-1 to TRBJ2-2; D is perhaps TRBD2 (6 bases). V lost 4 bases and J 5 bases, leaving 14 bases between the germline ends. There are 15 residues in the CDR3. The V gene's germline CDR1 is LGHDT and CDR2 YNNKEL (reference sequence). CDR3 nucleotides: TGTGCCAGCAGCCCTCGGGAGCTGTTGACCGGGGAGCTGTTTTTT. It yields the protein CASSPRELLTGELFF.

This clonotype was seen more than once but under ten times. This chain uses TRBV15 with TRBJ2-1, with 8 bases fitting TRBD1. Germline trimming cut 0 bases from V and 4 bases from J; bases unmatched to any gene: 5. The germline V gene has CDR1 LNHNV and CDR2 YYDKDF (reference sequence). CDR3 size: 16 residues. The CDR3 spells CATSREGTGSYNEQFF. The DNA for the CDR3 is TGTGCCACCAGCAGAGAAGGGACAGGATCTTACAATGAGCAGTTCTTC.

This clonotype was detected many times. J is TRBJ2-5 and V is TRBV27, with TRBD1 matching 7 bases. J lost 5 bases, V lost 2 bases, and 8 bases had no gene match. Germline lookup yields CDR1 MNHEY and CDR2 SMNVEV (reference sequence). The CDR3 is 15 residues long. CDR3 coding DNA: TGTGCCAGCAGTTTACGGGACAGAACGGGGGAGACCCAGTACTTC. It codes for CASSLRDRTGETQYF.

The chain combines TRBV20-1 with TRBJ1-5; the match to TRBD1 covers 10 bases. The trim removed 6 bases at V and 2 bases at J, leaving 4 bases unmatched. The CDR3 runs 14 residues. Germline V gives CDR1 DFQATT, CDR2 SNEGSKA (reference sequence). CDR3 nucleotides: TGCAGTGCCACGACAGGGGGCGGCAATCAGCCCCAGCATTTT. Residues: CSATTGGGNQPQHF.

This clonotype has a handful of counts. The DNA of the CDR3 is TGTGCCAGCAGCCAGAATCCGGGACAGGCTTCTCTCGGGGCCAACGTCCTGACTTTC. Its protein product is CASSQNPGQASLGANVLTF. This rearrangement joins TRBV3-1 to TRBJ2-6; TRBD1 agrees at 8 bases. Germline V CDR1 and CDR2: LGHDT, YNNKEL (reference sequence). V trimming: 3 bases; J trimming: 4 bases; junction bases outside the gene matches: 14. The CDR3 totals 19 residues.

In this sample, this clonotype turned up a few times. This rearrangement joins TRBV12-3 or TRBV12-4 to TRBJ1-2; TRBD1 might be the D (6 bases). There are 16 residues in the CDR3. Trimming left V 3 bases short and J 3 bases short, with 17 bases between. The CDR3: CASSLNRDTIHYGYTF. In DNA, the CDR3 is TGTGCCAGCAGTTTGAACCGGGACACCATCCACTATGGCTACACCTTC.

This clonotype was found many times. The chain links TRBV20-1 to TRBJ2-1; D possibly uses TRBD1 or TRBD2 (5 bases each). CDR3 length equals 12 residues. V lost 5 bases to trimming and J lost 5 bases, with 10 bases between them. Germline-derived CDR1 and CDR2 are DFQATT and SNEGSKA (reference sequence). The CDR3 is CSALPGHNEQFF. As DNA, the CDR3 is TGCAGTGCTTTACCGGGACACAATGAGCAGTTCTTC.

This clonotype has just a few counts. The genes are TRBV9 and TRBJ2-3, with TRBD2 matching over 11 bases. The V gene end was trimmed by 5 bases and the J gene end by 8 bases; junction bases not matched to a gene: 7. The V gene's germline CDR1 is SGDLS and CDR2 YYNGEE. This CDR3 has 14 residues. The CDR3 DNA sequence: TGTGCCAGCAGTCCGGGACTAGCGGCTGGTACGCAGTATTTT. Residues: CASSPGLAAGTQYF. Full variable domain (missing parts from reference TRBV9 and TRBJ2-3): DSGVTQTPKHLITATGQRVTLRCSPRSGDLSVYWYQQSLDQGLQFLIQYYNGEERAKGNILERFSAQQFPDLHSELNLSSLELGDSALYFCASSPGLAAGTQYFGPGTRLTVL.

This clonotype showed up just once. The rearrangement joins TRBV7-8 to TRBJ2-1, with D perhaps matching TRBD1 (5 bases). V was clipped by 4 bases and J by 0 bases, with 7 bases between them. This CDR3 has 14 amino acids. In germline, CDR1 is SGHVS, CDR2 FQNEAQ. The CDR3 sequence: CASSSRASYNEQFF. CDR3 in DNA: TGTGCCAGCAGCTCCAGGGCCTCCTACAATGAGCAGTTCTTC.

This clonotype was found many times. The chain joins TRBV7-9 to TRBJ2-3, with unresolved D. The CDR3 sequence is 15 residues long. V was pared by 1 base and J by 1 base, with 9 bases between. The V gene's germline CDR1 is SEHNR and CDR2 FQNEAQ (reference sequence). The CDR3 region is CASSLDRSGTDTQYF. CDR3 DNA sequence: TGTGCCAGCAGCTTAGATCGTTCCGGCACAGATACGCAGTATTTT.

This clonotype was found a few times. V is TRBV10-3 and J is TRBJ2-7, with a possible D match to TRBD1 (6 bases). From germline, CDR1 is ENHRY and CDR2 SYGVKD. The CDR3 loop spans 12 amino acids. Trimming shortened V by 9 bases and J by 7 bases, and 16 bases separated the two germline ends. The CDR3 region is CAIGGHLSEQYF. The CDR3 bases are TGTGCCATTGGGGGACACCTCTCTGAGCAGTACTTC.

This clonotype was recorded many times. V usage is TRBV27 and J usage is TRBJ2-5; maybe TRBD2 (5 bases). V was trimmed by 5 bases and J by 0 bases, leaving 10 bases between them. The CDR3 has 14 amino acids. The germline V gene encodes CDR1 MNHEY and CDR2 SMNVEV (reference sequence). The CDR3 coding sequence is TGTGCCAGCAGTCGGACTCAGTACCAAGAGACCCAGTACTTC. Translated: CASSRTQYQETQYF.

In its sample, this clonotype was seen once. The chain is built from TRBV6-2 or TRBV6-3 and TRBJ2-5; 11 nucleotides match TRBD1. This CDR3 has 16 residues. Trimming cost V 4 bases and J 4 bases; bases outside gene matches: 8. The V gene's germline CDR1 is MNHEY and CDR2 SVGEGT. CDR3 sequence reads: CASSWGQGGSRETQYF. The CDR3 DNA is TGTGCCAGCAGTTGGGGACAGGGGGGTTCCAGAGAGACCCAGTACTTC.